The rows below give T cell receptor beta chains drawn from one sample of a study of T cell repertoires in cytomegalovirus infection. MiXCR, applied by TCRdb to the reads, yields one record per CDR3 protein. There are 150,000 to 190,000 distinct CDR3 sequences in the sample; around 24% occur only once, and 9.5% to 13% lies in the top ten. Sequencing input: PBMCs. The receptor set was obtained from a human donor in good health (CMV status not recorded). Some clones in this sample may be carry-over from other donors' samples. CDR3s include the opening cysteine and the closing phenylalanine or tryptophan. Fields, in order: D gene, clone size, V gene, J gene, CDR3 DNA, CDR3 protein. A D gene is named only where the DNA matches it firmly. Expanded clones get a size class; other rows say once, few or many, or leave the size out.

TRBD2	.	TRBV28	TRBJ2-7	TGTGCCAGCAGTTTATCGTTAGCGGGAGCCGGCTACGAGCAGTACTTC	CASSLSLAGAGYEQYF
.	.	TRBV5-6	TRBJ1-1	TGTGCCAGCAGCTTGGAAGGGATCTCCACTGAAGCTTTCTTT	CASSLEGISTEAFF
.	few	TRBV14	TRBJ1-3	TGTGCCAGCAGCCAAGGACGACAATACTCTGGAAACACCATATATTTT	CASSQGRQYSGNTIYF
.	.	TRBV20-1	TRBJ2-1	TGCAGTGCTAGAGCAGCAAGCCCACCCAATGAGCAGTTCTTC	CSARAASPPNEQFF
.	few	TRBV7-2	TRBJ2-7	TGTGCCAGCAGCCCTGCGTTGACTCGAGACCGGAGTTACGAGCAGTACTTC	CASSPALTRDRSYEQYF
.	.	TRBV6-5	TRBJ1-2	TGTGCCAGCAGGACAACAGGGTTAGGGGATGGCTACACCTTC	CASRTTGLGDGYTF
.	many	TRBV7-2	TRBJ2-3	TGTGCCAGCAGCTTAGATTTGAGGGGGGATACGCAGTATTTT	CASSLDLRGDTQYF
TRBD2	many	TRBV7-8	TRBJ2-1	TGTGCCAGCAGCTTAGCGGGAGGGCCGGCGAATGAGCAGTTCTTC	CASSLAGGPANEQFF
.	.	TRBV20-1	TRBJ2-7	TGCAGTGCTAGAACCGGGACGAGGGGAGAGCAGTACTTC	CSARTGTRGEQYF
.	.	TRBV20-1	TRBJ1-1	TGCAATGCTAGAAGGCAGGCGAACACTGAAGCTTTCTTT	CNARRQANTEAFF
.	few	TRBV5-1	TRBJ2-6	TGCGCCAGCAGTATGGTGGCCGGGGCCAACGTCCTGACTTTC	CASSMVAGANVLTF
TRBD1	many	TRBV7-2	TRBJ2-3	TGTGCCAGCAGCTTGGGACAGGGTCTAACGGATACGCAGTATTTT	CASSLGQGLTDTQYF
.	few	TRBV29-1	TRBJ2-6	TGCAGCGTGACACCCTCTGGGGCCAACGTCCTGACTTTC	CSVTPSGANVLTF
.	many	TRBV7-9	TRBJ1-2	TGTGCCAGCAGCGCCGGAGCTAACTATGGCTACACCTTC	CASSAGANYGYTF
.	many	TRBV6-1	TRBJ1-1	TGTGCCAGCAGTGAAGTTCCCATGGGAAACACTGAAGCTTTCTTT	CASSEVPMGNTEAFF
TRBD1	many	TRBV7-2	TRBJ1-4	TGTGCCAGCAGCACAGACAGGGCAACTAATGAAAAACTGTTTTTT	CASSTDRATNEKLFF
.	few	TRBV5-1	TRBJ2-1	TGCGCCAGCAGCCCCGACTGGGATGAGCAGTTCTTC	CASSPDWDEQFF
TRBD1	.	TRBV15	TRBJ2-6	TGTGCCACCAGCAGATTGAACAGGGGCCCCGGGGCCAACGTCCTGACTTTC	CATSRLNRGPGANVLTF
.	many	TRBV7-8	TRBJ2-7	TGTGCCAGCAGCGATAAGGGTGGCTTGGACGAGCAGTACTTC	CASSDKGGLDEQYF
TRBD1	.	TRBV6-8	TRBJ2-1	TGTGCCAGCAGTTACTCGAACCCCTCCTACAGGGGTCCGCCTGAGGATGAGCAGTTCTTC	CASSYSNPSYRGPPEDEQFF
TRBD1	many	TRBV28	TRBJ1-5	TGTGCCGTTAGGACAGGGAATCAGCCCCAGCATTTT	CAVRTGNQPQHF
.	few	TRBV27	TRBJ1-1	TGTGCCAGTTACAGGTACCCTGAAGCTTTCTTT	CASYRYPEAFF
TRBD1	few	TRBV28	TRBJ2-7	TGTGCCAGCAGGCGACAGGGGGGACCCTACGAGCAGTACTTC	CASRRQGGPYEQYF
TRBD1	few	TRBV28	TRBJ1-1	TGTGCCAGCAGCCCCCTCACAGGGGGCTACACTGAAGCTTTCTTT	CASSPLTGGYTEAFF
.	many	TRBV7-3	TRBJ1-1	TGTGCCAGCAGCTTAACCAACCCCGCGGTTTCTGAAGCTTTCTTT	CASSLTNPAVSEAFF
.	many	TRBV7-2	TRBJ1-5	TGTGCCAGCAGCGTAGATAATTATAGCAATCAGCCCCAGCATTTT	CASSVDNYSNQPQHF
TRBD2	.	TRBV5-1	TRBJ2-5	TGCGCCAGCACCGATAGCGGGACTTGGGGAGAGACCCAGTACTTC	CASTDSGTWGETQYF
.	few	TRBV7-9	TRBJ1-5	TGTGCCAGCAGCTCCACATCCGGTCAGCCCCAGCATTTT	CASSSTSGQPQHF
.	few	TRBV5-4	TRBJ1-1	TGTGCCAGCAGCTTGGAACAGAAGAACACTGAAGCTTTCTTT	CASSLEQKNTEAFF
.	.	TRBV6-2/TRBV6-3	TRBJ2-2	TGTGCCAGCAGTTACTCGAGAGGGAGGATCGGCGGGGAGCTGTTTTTT	CASSYSRGRIGGELFF
TRBD2	few	TRBV11-2	TRBJ2-1	TGTGCCAGCAGCCGACTCAGCGGGAGGGTTAATGAGCAGTTCTTC	CASSRLSGRVNEQFF
.	.	TRBV20-1	TRBJ2-1	TGCAGTGCTCCTGACGGGCCCCCGGGTGAGCAGTTCTTC	CSAPDGPPGEQFF
.	few	TRBV12-3/TRBV12-4	TRBJ2-7	TGTGCCAGCAGCGGGGGTTGGGAAACTACCCCTGAAAGCTTC	CASSGGWETTPESF
.	few	TRBV2	TRBJ1-2	TGTGCCAGCAGTGAAGCGCGCACCGGGATCTATGGCTACACCTTC	CASSEARTGIYGYTF
TRBD2	.	TRBV15	TRBJ2-1	TGTGCCACCAGCAGAGCGAACGGGGGGTCCTACAATGAGCAGTTCTTC	CATSRANGGSYNEQFF
TRBD2	many	TRBV7-2	TRBJ2-7	TGTGCCAGCAGCGAGCAGACTAGCGGGATATACGAGCAGTACTTC	CASSEQTSGIYEQYF
TRBD1	few	TRBV5-8	TRBJ1-1	TGTGCCAGCAGCTTTACCAGGGGGCAACCGAACACTGAAGCTTTCTTT	CASSFTRGQPNTEAFF
.	few	TRBV27	TRBJ2-7	TGTGCCAGCAGTTTAAGGTATCTCTCCTACGAGCAGTACTTC	CASSLRYLSYEQYF
.	.	TRBV6-5	TRBJ1-5	TGTGCCAGCAGTTACCCCGCTGCCGGTTTCGGCGGGAGCAATCAGCCCCAGCATTTT	CASSYPAAGFGGSNQPQHF
TRBD2	few	TRBV4-2	TRBJ2-5	TGTGCCAGCAGCCTTTTTAGCGGGGGTCAAGAGACCCAGTACTTC	CASSLFSGGQETQYF
.	.	TRBV7-9	TRBJ1-1	TGTGCCAGTTGGGGCACTGAAGCTTTCTTT	CASWGTEAFF
.	many	TRBV15	TRBJ2-7	TGTGCCACCAGCAGAGATAGGGCAGGAAGCTACGAGCAGTACTTC	CATSRDRAGSYEQYF
.	few	TRBV6-5	TRBJ1-1	TGTGCCAGCACGTGGGGGACTGAAGCTTTCTTT	CASTWGTEAFF
.	many	TRBV5-5	TRBJ2-5	TGTGCCAGCAGCTTGGCCCCCTCAGGGGCCCTCCAAGAGACCCAGTACTTC	CASSLAPSGALQETQYF